This passage covers 18 T cell receptor beta chains from one sample sequenced in a study of T-cell reconstitution after alpha-beta-depleted transplantation in children. For TCRbeta, the library was prepared with unique molecular identifiers. TCRdb independently ran MiXCR on the PCR reads; one entry per CDR3 protein. The data contain approximately 400,000 distinct CDR3 sequences, approximately 10% of them singletons. The sequencing used PBMCs from the stem cell graft donor, collected from the stem cell graft. The receptor set was obtained from a human donor who donated a stem cell graft to a child with acute myeloid leukemia.

This clonotype has just a few counts. CDR3 DNA: TGCAGTGCTAGAGATCCCGGACGGGGGGCGATTGCCTACCTTGAAGCTTTCTTT. Translating gives CSARDPGRGAIAYLEAFF. V and J are TRBV20-1 and TRBJ1-1, with D perhaps TRBD1 (6 bases). The CDR3 is made up of 18 amino acids. The V gene lost 0 bases and the J gene lost 7 bases, with 27 bases spanning the gap. Per germline, CDR1 DFQATT and CDR2 SNEGSKA (reference sequence).

The chain uses TRBV20-1 and TRBJ2-1, with 7 bases fitting TRBD1. The CDR3 contains 16 residues. Germline values: CDR1 DFQATT, CDR2 SNEGSKA (reference sequence). Trimming took 0 bases from V and 2 from J; bases not matched to a gene: 7. The CDR3: CSARDPRQGPYNEQFF. The DNA for the CDR3 is TGCAGTGCTAGAGACCCTAGACAGGGTCCCTACAATGAGCAGTTCTTC.

The CDR3 bases are TGCGCCAGCAGCTTGGATGAGACAGGGGACACAGATACGCAGTATTTT. This codes for CASSLDETGDTDTQYF. V and J are TRBV5-1 and TRBJ2-3; the match to TRBD1 covers 8 bases. The ends lost 0 bases at V and 2 bases at J; junction bases unmatched: 5. Germline V gene lookup returns CDR1 SGHRS and CDR2 YFSETQ. The CDR3 is made up of 16 amino acids.

The chain employs TRBV5-1 and TRBJ2-1; 16 bases fit TRBD2. The CDR3 has 16 residues. Trimming cost V 5 bases and J 7 bases; bases outside gene matches: 6. Germline CDR1 reads SGHRS; CDR2 reads YFSETQ. The DNA of the CDR3 is TGCGCCAGCAGTGGGACTAGCGGGGGGGCGTGGAATGAGCAGTTCTTC. It translates to CASSGTSGGAWNEQFF.

The chain employs TRBV12-5 and TRBJ2-5; 8 nucleotides match TRBD1. The CDR3 spans 16 residues. Germline values: CDR1 LGHNT, CDR2 FRNRAP. V dropped 0 bases and J dropped 5; count of bases not matched to a gene: 8. The CDR3 sequence: CASGLVQGQVDETQYF. The CDR3 coding sequence is TGTGCTAGTGGTTTGGTCCAGGGACAGGTGGACGAGACCCAGTACTTC.

This clonotype was picked up a small number of times. The rearrangement links TRBV5-5 to TRBJ1-6; no clear D gene. Germline V gene lookup returns CDR1 SGHKS and CDR2 YYEKEE (reference sequence). The CDR3 covers 13 residues. V lost 0 bases to trimming and J lost 7 bases, with 5 bases between them. CDR3 sequence reads: CASSLALNSPLHF. DNA of the CDR3: TGTGCCAGCAGCTTGGCGCTGAATTCACCCCTCCACTTT.

This clonotype has ten or more counts. The V gene is TRBV11-2, the J gene TRBJ2-5; 13 bases align to TRBD2. The CDR3 contains 15 residues. CDR1 SGHAT and CDR2 FQNNGV come from the germline V gene. V was clipped by 5 bases and J by 2 bases; unmatched bases: 2. The CDR3 spells CASSRTSGRQETQYF. Written as DNA, the CDR3 is TGTGCCAGCAGCCGGACTAGCGGGAGACAAGAGACCCAGTACTTC.

The J gene is TRBJ1-1, the V gene TRBV12-5, with D hard to call. The V end lost 6 bases, the J end lost 1 base, and 6 bases lay between the germline ends. The germline gives CDR1 LGHNT, CDR2 FRNRAP. CDR3 size: 12 residues. Here the CDR3 reads CASGQENTEAFF. DNA of the CDR3: TGTGCTAGTGGGCAGGAGAACACTGAAGCTTTCTTT.

The chain employs TRBV7-3 and TRBJ1-5; D perhaps matches TRBD1 (5 bases). V dropped 1 base and J dropped 3 bases, with 10 bases sitting between them. Germline CDR1 reads SGHTA; CDR2 reads FQGTGA. The CDR3 consists of 15 residues. CDR3 nucleotide sequence: TGTGCCAGCAGCTTAATGCCAGGGCCCAATCAGCCCCAGCATTTT. This sequence encodes CASSLMPGPNQPQHF.

The chain recombines TRBV4-3 with TRBJ1-3; unclear D gene. V was pared by 4 bases and J by 7 bases, with 11 bases between. Germline loops: CDR1 LGHNA, CDR2 YSLEER. This CDR3 is 13 amino acids long. The CDR3 nucleotides read TGCGCCAGCAGCCCCCGGAGTAGGAACACCATATATTTT. Translation: CASSPRSRNTIYF.

This clonotype appeared many times. The chain is built from TRBV29-1 and TRBJ2-7; TRBD2 matches 13 bases. The CDR3 runs to 13 residues. From germline, CDR1 is SQVTM and CDR2 ANQGSEA. With 7 bases clipped from V and 5 bases from J, the junction kept 5 bases outside the gene matches. Written as DNA, the CDR3 is TGCAGCGGAAGACTAGCGGGAGGAGACGAGCAGTACTTC. The encoded protein is CSGRLAGGDEQYF.

J is TRBJ2-1 and V is TRBV19; 7 bases align to TRBD2. In germline, CDR1 is LNHDA, CDR2 SQIVND (reference sequence). CDR3 length equals 17 residues. V dropped 0 bases and J dropped 3; count of bases not matched to a gene: 8. The CDR3 spells CASSIEGLAENYNEQFF. CDR3 coding DNA: TGTGCCAGTAGTATAGAAGGCCTAGCGGAGAACTACAATGAGCAGTTCTTC.

This clonotype was observed a few times. V is TRBV29-1 and J is TRBJ2-1, with a tentative D call TRBD2 (7 bases). The CDR3 spans 13 residues. V dropped 7 bases and J dropped 6 bases, with 16 bases sitting between them. CDR1 is SQVTM and CDR2 is ANQGSEA in the germline V gene. This CDR3 reads CSGRGGGINEQFF. CDR3 in DNA: TGCAGCGGCCGCGGGGGCGGGATCAATGAGCAGTTCTTC.

This clonotype came up once. Compared with germline, one end of the junction differs, possibly owing to a read error. The chain couples TRBV5-1 to TRBJ2-7; tentatively, D is TRBD2 (5 bases). Germline loops: CDR1 SGHRS, CDR2 YFSETQ. The CDR3 is 15 amino acids. The CDR3 region is CASSPTRPSDYERYF. In nucleotides, the CDR3 is TGCGCCAGCAGCCCGACCCGCCCAAGCGACTACGAGCGGTACTTC. The full variable domain, completed using reference TRBV5-1 and TRBJ2-7, is KAGVTQTPRYLIKTRGQQVTLSCSPISGHRSVSWYQQTPGQGLQFLFEYFSETQRNKGNFPGRFSGRQFSNSRSEMNVSTLELGDSALYLCASSPTRPSDYERYFGPGTRLTVT.

The chain employs TRBV20-1 and TRBJ2-1; 8 bases match TRBD2. With V trimmed by 3 bases and J by 2 bases, 3 bases remained unmatched. CDR1 and CDR2 from the germline V gene are DFQATT and SNEGSKA (reference sequence). The CDR3 sequence is 14 residues long. The CDR3 here is CSASGGAPYNEQFF. Here the CDR3 DNA reads TGCAGTGCTAGCGGGGGGGCCCCCTACAATGAGCAGTTCTTC.

The chain recombines TRBV12-3 or TRBV12-4 with TRBJ2-7; possibly TRBD2 for D (5 bases). The CDR3 extends over 12 amino acids. Deletions cut 3 bases from V and 4 bases from J, with 7 bases between. The CDR3 here is CASSFRGYEQYF. For the CDR3, the DNA is TGTGCCAGCAGTTTCCGGGGATACGAGCAGTACTTC.

The chain is built from TRBV11-2 and TRBJ2-1; D remains unclear. Trimming shortened V by 3 bases and J by 8 bases, and 23 bases separated the two germline ends. Germline assignment: CDR1 SGHAT and CDR2 FQNNGV. The CDR3 spans 17 residues. The chain's CDR3 is CASSFPPIPRAVDEQFF. Written as DNA, the CDR3 is TGTGCCAGCAGCTTTCCACCTATACCCCGTGCGGTGGATGAGCAGTTCTTC.

This clonotype was found a few times. This chain uses TRBV5-4 with TRBJ2-3; TRBD1 aligns across 8 bases. Unmatched junction bases numbered 5, after V lost 9 bases and J lost 2 bases. The germline V gene encodes CDR1 SGHNT and CDR2 YYREEE (reference sequence). This CDR3 contains 13 residues. In DNA form, the CDR3 reads TGTGCCAACGGACAGGGAGACACAGATACGCAGTATTTT. Its translation is CANGQGDTDTQYF.